These 14 T cell receptor beta chains came from one sample sequenced in a study of OX40 agonist ivuxolimab in advanced cancers. Sequenced by immunoSEQ multiplex PCR; TCRdb stores in-frame clones only, minus some. This sample has some 95,000 clones, with roughly 85% found just once. Specimen: CD4+ or CD8+ T cells sorted from blood, collected in a trial of the OX40 agonist ivuxolimab. Receptors were obtained from an adult with an advanced solid tumor such as melanoma, head and neck, liver or kidney cancer.

V is TRBV11-3 and J is TRBJ1-5; TRBD1 might be the D (5 bases). Germline V gene lookup returns CDR1 SGHNT and CDR2 YENEEA. V dropped 2 bases and J dropped 2 bases, with 19 bases sitting between them. CDR3 length: 18 amino acids. CDR3 sequence: CASSLRPSDTRRNQPQHF. CDR3 sequence (DNA): TGTGCCAGCAGCTTAAGGCCCTCGGACACACGACGCAATCAGCCCCAGCATTTT.

The chain carries TRBV4-2 and TRBJ1-1; D not certain. Trimming left V 0 bases short and J 9 bases short, with 14 bases between. Germline CDR1 and CDR2: LGHNA and YNFKEQ. This CDR3 has 14 amino acids. CDR3 coding DNA: TGTGCCAGCAGCCAAGATCAGGACGCAGGAAAAGCTTTCTTT. It is translated as CASSQDQDAGKAFF.

The gene calls are TRBV9 and TRBJ1-4; no clear D gene. V was trimmed by 4 bases and J by 8 bases, leaving 18 bases between them. The germline V gene encodes CDR1 SGDLS and CDR2 YYNGEE. The CDR3 spans 15 residues. CDR3 bases: TGTGCCAGCAGCACGGGCCCGATACTAGACGAAAAACTGTTTTTT. Its protein is CASSTGPILDEKLFF.

As regards this clone: This sequence may be a read error, since a much larger clone differs from it by one base. This sample also contains other DNA sequences that code for the same CDR3. J is TRBJ1-2 and V is TRBV6-1; D is ambiguous. Germline CDR1 is MNHNS and CDR2 is SASEGT. The CDR3 contains 14 residues. CDR3 loop: CAQQQDGPPYGYTF. CDR3 nucleotides: TGTGCCCAACAGCAGGACGGCCCCCCCTATGGCTATACCTTC.

V gene TRBV6-5 combines with J gene TRBJ1-4, with a tentative D call TRBD1 (5 bases). With 0 bases removed from V and 13 bases from J, the gap between germline ends came to 18 bases. Germline V gives CDR1 MNHEY, CDR2 SVGAGI. This CDR3 has 15 residues. CDR3 bases: TGTGCCAGCAGTTACTCGCCGGATAATCTGGGACGACTGTTTTTT. It is translated as CASSYSPDNLGRLFF.

This clone came up once. The chain links TRBV2 to TRBJ2-5; TRBD1 aligns across 7 bases. J was trimmed by 11 bases and V by 6 bases; bases with no gene match: 12. This CDR3 has 13 amino acids. Germline-derived CDR1 and CDR2 are SNHLY and FYNNEI. The CDR3 DNA is TGTGCCAGCAGACCAGACAGGGAAGGGGAGCAGTACTTC. Its translation: CASRPDREGEQYF. The complete variable domain, with remaining parts taken from reference TRBV2 and TRBJ2-5, reads EPEVTQTPSHQVTQMGQEVILRCVPISNHLYFYWYRQILGQKVEFLVSFYNNEISEKSEIFDDQFSVERPDGSNFTLKIRSTKLEDSAMYFCASRPDREGEQYFGPGTRLLVL.

The V gene is TRBV5-1, the J gene TRBJ1-1; possibly TRBD1 for D (6 bases). Trimming cost V 4 bases and J 9 bases, with 19 bases left between them. There are 14 residues in the CDR3. Germline V gene lookup returns CDR1 SGHRS and CDR2 YFSETQ. The CDR3 region is CASSPEGGALKAFF. CDR3 coding DNA: TGCGCCAGCAGCCCCGAGGGGGGCGCATTAAAAGCTTTCTTT.

The chain has TRBV2 and TRBJ1-1, with D uncertain. The CDR3 is 17 residues long. V lost 6 bases, J lost 1 base, and 21 bases lay in between. From germline, CDR1 is SNHLY and CDR2 FYNNEI. CDR3 amino acids: CASRFKSDGLQNTEAFF. The DNA for the CDR3 is TGTGCCAGCAGGTTTAAGTCGGACGGCCTTCAGAACACTGAAGCTTTCTTT.

The V call is TRBV6-1, the J call TRBJ1-5; the D gene is possibly TRBD1 (5 bases). CDR1 is MNHNS and CDR2 is SASEGT in the germline V gene. The CDR3 totals 15 residues. Trimming shortened V by 1 base and J by 6 bases, and 13 bases separated the two germline ends. The CDR3 loop is CASSEGGREGQPQHF. The DNA of the CDR3 is TGTGCCAGCAGTGAAGGGGGCAGGGAAGGTCAGCCCCAGCATTTT.

This clone was observed a few times. This CDR3 is CASSGGPGNTEAFF. CDR3 DNA sequence: TGCGCCAGCAGCGGTGGGCCGGGGAACACTGAAGCTTTCTTT. The chain joins TRBV5-1 to TRBJ1-1; D is unresolved. This CDR3 has 14 residues. Germline V gene lookup returns CDR1 SGHRS and CDR2 YFSETQ. V gave up 4 bases and J gave up 1 base, with 11 bases separating them.

The chain has TRBV9 and TRBJ2-3; D might be TRBD1 or TRBD2, each matching 5 bases. Trimming stripped 6 bases from V and 0 bases from J, with 11 bases between. Germline V lookup: CDR1 SGDLS, CDR2 YYNGEE. This CDR3 comprises 14 residues. The CDR3 reads CASTPGRSTDTQYF. The CDR3, as DNA: TGTGCCAGCACCCCGGGACGGAGCACAGATACGCAGTATTTT.

As regards this clone: This sample includes further DNA sequences coding for the same CDR3. V gene TRBV7-2 combines with J gene TRBJ2-3; D is ambiguous. The CDR3 loop spans 12 amino acids. Germline CDR1 reads SGHTA; CDR2 reads FQGNSA. Trimming removed 1 base from V and 5 bases from J, with 4 bases in between. The CDR3 loop reads CASSLVGDTQYF. For the CDR3, the DNA is TGTGCCAGCAGCTTAGTTGGAGATACGCAGTATTTT.

This clone was counted once. The V gene is TRBV11-2, the J gene TRBJ2-1; 8 bases line up with TRBD1. The CDR3 runs 18 residues. CDR1 is SGHAT, CDR2 FQNNGV, per germline. The V gene end was trimmed by 5 bases and the J gene end by 6 bases; junction bases not matched to a gene: 18. The CDR3 region is CASSTVGRGTGIGNEQFF. The CDR3 nucleotides read TGTGCCAGCAGCACTGTGGGACGAGGGACAGGTATAGGCAATGAGCAGTTCTTC.

To note about this clone: At one of its ends the junction is not consistent with the germline gene, which may arise from a read error. The chain links TRBV7-7 to TRBJ2-5; D might be TRBD2 (7 bases). Germline V gene lookup returns CDR1 SSHAT and CDR2 FNYEAQ (reference sequence). The CDR3 runs to 15 residues. CDR3 nucleotides: TGTGCTAGCAGTTCCGAGCCGGGGAGGGGGAAGACCCAGTACTTC. Amino acid sequence: CASSSEPGRGKTQYF.